Below, 18 T cell receptor beta chains from the same sample are listed, as sequenced in a study of blood T cell repertoires in COVID-19. Using immunoSEQ multiplex PCR, the repertoire was profiled, and TCRdb retains in-frame clones only, with some absent. This repertoire shows 350,000 or so clones, around nine tenths found once; its top ten account for about 0.94%. Sequenced material: PBMCs or T cells enriched from blood (not recorded which). The receptors here all came from a woman in her thirties who had been exposed to COVID-19.

This chain links TRBV5-1 with TRBJ2-7; D might be TRBD1 (6 bases). This CDR3 is 15 amino acids long. With 4 bases removed from V and 2 bases from J, the gap between germline ends came to 16 bases. Looked up from germline, CDR1 is SGHRS and CDR2 is YFSETQ. The DNA for the CDR3 is TGCGCCAGCAGCGCGACAGGAAACTCTCCCTACGAGCAGTACTTC. Amino acids: CASSATGNSPYEQYF.

The chain employs TRBV7-2 and TRBJ2-1; 7 bases fit TRBD2. V shed 0 bases and J 6 bases; nucleotides not matched to a gene: 5. This CDR3 has 15 residues. Germline V gives CDR1 SGHTA, CDR2 FQGNSA. For the CDR3, the DNA is TGTGCCAGCAGCTTAGCGCGGGCTAGCGGCAATGAGCAGTTCTTC. It specifies CASSLARASGNEQFF.

The V gene is TRBV28, the J gene TRBJ2-3, with D possibly being TRBD1 (5 bases). The V gene's germline CDR1 is MDHEN and CDR2 SYDVKM. This CDR3 is 15 amino acids long. Trimming removed 7 bases at V and 1 base at J, with 15 bases between. The CDR3 protein is CASMGLTAGTDTQYF. The CDR3 nucleotides are TGTGCCAGCATGGGGTTGACAGCTGGCACAGATACGCAGTATTTT.

The chain uses TRBV28 and TRBJ2-7; 9 positions match TRBD2. The V segment lost 6 bases and the J segment 12 bases; nucleotides outside the gene matches: 18. The germline V gene has CDR1 MDHEN and CDR2 SYDVKM. This CDR3 region has 15 residues. CDR3 loop: CASSPTVRGRAFWYF. In DNA form, the CDR3 reads TGTGCCAGCAGCCCCACGGTTCGCGGGAGGGCCTTTTGGTACTTC.

The chain uses TRBV28 and TRBJ1-1; possibly TRBD1 for D (6 bases). CDR3 length: 17 residues. In germline, CDR1 is MDHEN, CDR2 SYDVKM. V was cut by 4 bases and J by 1 base, with 19 bases left in between. DNA of the CDR3: TGTGCCAGCAGTTCCCCCGACAGGCCCTCGGAGAACACTGAAGCTTTCTTT. Protein: CASSSPDRPSENTEAFF. The whole variable domain, filled in from reference TRBV28 and TRBJ1-1, reads DVKVTQSSRYLVKRTGEKVFLECVQDMDHENMFWYRQDPGLGLRLIYFSYDVKMKEKGDIPEGYSVSREKKERFSLILESASTNQTSMYLCASSSPDRPSENTEAFFGQGTRLTVV.

The J gene is TRBJ2-1, the V gene TRBV24-1, with TRBD2 as a possible D gene (5 bases). Germline V gives CDR1 KGHDR, CDR2 SFDVKD. This CDR3 spans 13 amino acids. The ends were cut back, 1 base at V and 9 bases at J, with 9 bases in the middle. The CDR3 spells CATSDFAGPEQFF. DNA for the CDR3: TGTGCCACCAGTGATTTTGCGGGCCCTGAGCAGTTCTTC.

The chain is built from TRBV18 and TRBJ1-3; D might be TRBD1 (5 bases). Trimming removed 3 bases from V and 2 bases from J, with 14 bases in between. This CDR3 is built from 16 residues. Per germline, CDR1 KGHSH and CDR2 LQKENI. This chain's CDR3 is CASSPPLGGAGNTIYF. CDR3 in DNA: TGTGCCAGCTCACCGCCCCTCGGGGGGGCTGGAAACACCATATATTTT.

As regards this clone: Other DNA sequences in this sample translate to the same CDR3. This chain links TRBV27 with TRBJ2-1; weak D call: TRBD2 (6 bases). CDR1 MNHEY and CDR2 SMNVEV come from the germline V gene (reference sequence). The CDR3 extends over 15 amino acids. V gave up 5 bases and J gave up 2 bases, with 13 bases separating them. The CDR3 spells CASSPRTGAYNEQFF. The CDR3 coding sequence is TGTGCCAGCAGTCCAAGAACGGGAGCCTACAATGAGCAGTTCTTC.

The chain is built from TRBV9 and TRBJ1-4; TRBD1 might be the D (5 bases). The V end lost 0 bases, the J end lost 8 bases, and 14 bases lay between the germline ends. Germline CDR1 reads SGDLS; CDR2 reads YYNGEE. This CDR3 has 15 amino acids. The CDR3 reads CASSVGAEGREKLFF. CDR3 DNA: TGTGCCAGCAGCGTAGGGGCGGAGGGACGGGAAAAACTGTTTTTT.

The J gene is TRBJ2-3, the V gene TRBV6-2 or TRBV6-3, with 13 nucleotides matching TRBD2. There are 17 residues in the CDR3. Germline-derived CDR1 and CDR2 are MNHEY and SVGEGT. Trimming removed 0 bases from V and 4 bases from J; junction bases left unmatched: 4. CDR3 amino acids: CASSYSRTSGSSDTQYF. CDR3 sequence (DNA): TGTGCCAGCAGTTACTCGCGGACTAGCGGGAGCTCAGATACGCAGTATTTT.

In this sample, this clone turned up once. V is TRBV5-4 and J is TRBJ1-1; D is undetermined. The CDR3 covers 13 residues. V lost 2 bases to trimming and J lost 3 bases, with 8 bases between them. Germline-derived CDR1 and CDR2 are SGHNT and YYREEE (reference sequence). CDR3 nucleotide sequence: TGTGCCAGCAGCTTCGCCCCAGACACTGAAGCTTTCTTT. Its protein product is CASSFAPDTEAFF.

This chain joins TRBV7-3 and TRBJ2-1; 7 bases are shared with TRBD2. Germline CDR1 reads SGHTA; CDR2 reads FQGTGA. Germline trimming cut 0 bases from V and 5 bases from J; bases unmatched to any gene: 4. The CDR3 runs 15 residues. CDR3: CASSLTLARDNEQFF. The CDR3 bases are TGTGCCAGCAGCTTAACACTAGCGCGAGACAATGAGCAGTTCTTC. The full variable domain, in which reference TRBV7-3 and TRBJ2-1 provide the parts outside the CDR3, is GAGVSQTPSNKVTEKGKYVELRCDPISGHTALYWYRQSLGQGPEFLIYFQGTGAADDSGLPNDRFFAVRPEGSVSTLKIQRTERGDSAVYLCASSLTLARDNEQFFGPGTRLTVL.

The V call is TRBV5-1, the J call TRBJ2-3, with D tentatively TRBD1 (6 bases). Germline values: CDR1 SGHRS, CDR2 YFSETQ. Between the trimmed V and J ends, which lost 0 bases and 0 bases, there was a span of 8 bases. This CDR3 is built from 15 residues. The CDR3 spells CASSLAQGSTDTQYF. As DNA, the CDR3 is TGCGCCAGCAGCTTGGCACAGGGAAGCACAGATACGCAGTATTTT.

The chain is built from TRBV29-1 and TRBJ1-2; unclear D gene. The germline V gene has CDR1 SQVTM and CDR2 ANQGSEA. The V gene lost 4 bases and the J gene lost 1 base, with 10 bases spanning the gap. This CDR3 has 13 residues. CDR3 nucleotide sequence: TGCAGCGTTGGTGGGTCGGGTAACTATGGCTACACCTTC. The encoded protein is CSVGGSGNYGYTF. Combining the CDR3 with reference TRBV29-1 and TRBJ1-2 gives the whole variable domain SAVISQKPSRDICQRGTSLTIQCQVDSQVTMMFWYRQQPGQSLTLIATANQGSEATYESGFVIDKFPISRPNLTFSTLTVSNMSPEDSSIYLCSVGGSGNYGYTFGSGTRLTVV.

The chain recombines TRBV5-1 with TRBJ2-3; tentatively, D is TRBD2 (7 bases). Trimming cost V 0 bases and J 2 bases, with 13 bases left between them. CDR1 is SGHRS, CDR2 YFSETQ, per germline. This CDR3 has 16 amino acids. CDR3: CASSLAAGALTDTQYF. The CDR3 coding sequence is TGCGCCAGCAGCTTGGCTGCGGGGGCCCTCACAGATACGCAGTATTTT.

The V call is TRBV5-5, the J call TRBJ2-7, with D unclear. The CDR3 is made up of 12 amino acids. Trimming took 0 bases from V and 10 from J, leaving 11 bases between them. Per germline, CDR1 SGHKS and CDR2 YYEKEE (reference sequence). The CDR3 sequence: CASSLGVPGQYF. DNA for the CDR3: TGTGCCAGCAGCTTGGGGGTTCCAGGACAGTACTTC.

This chain's CDR3 is CASSSQGIIYGYTF. In DNA form, the CDR3 reads TGTGCCAGCAGTTCGCAGGGAATAATCTATGGCTACACCTTC. This sequence joins TRBV28 and TRBJ1-2; maybe TRBD1 (5 bases). Germline values: CDR1 MDHEN, CDR2 SYDVKM. This CDR3 is built from 14 residues. Deletions cut 4 bases from V and 4 bases from J, with 13 bases between.

The V and J genes are TRBV18 and TRBJ1-5; perhaps TRBD1 as D (6 bases). The germline gives CDR1 KGHSH, CDR2 LQKENI. V was clipped by 3 bases and J by 6 bases, with 15 bases between them. The CDR3 runs 15 residues. CDR3 in DNA: TGTGCCAGCTCACCCTCAACAGGGACGAGTCAGCCCCAGCATTTT. Its protein product is CASSPSTGTSQPQHF.